What follows is one T cell receptor (beta chain) and its context. The data stem from a study of blood T cell repertoires in COVID-19. For the study at large: Italy, Spain and the United States were the sources of the convalescent and acute COVID-19 samples. In each case, the material was cDNA or gDNA derived from T cells, B-cell-depleted T cells, or PBMCs.

The authors' processing: Nucleated cell counts were estimated from reference gene primer amplification. TCRdb's copy holds only in-frame clones and misses some; the assay was immunoSEQ multiplex PCR. That table gives V, J and clone size, and the DNA gave D and trimming. The data contain 120,000 to 150,000 clones, around 87% of them seen just once; the ten biggest clones take up 5% to 6%. CDR1 is SNHLY and CDR2 is FYNNEI in the germline V gene. The junction had 7 bases not matched to a gene; V was cut back by 6 bases and J by 3 bases. The CDR3 length is 15 residues. This TCR came from a human donor in a cohort sampled during active COVID-19. The genes are TRBV2 and TRBJ2-1; 8 bases match TRBD2. Sequencing used peripheral blood. The CDR3 DNA follows: TGTGCCAGCAGGGAACTAGCGGTGATCTACAATGAGCAGTTCTTC. It yields the protein CASRELAVIYNEQFF.